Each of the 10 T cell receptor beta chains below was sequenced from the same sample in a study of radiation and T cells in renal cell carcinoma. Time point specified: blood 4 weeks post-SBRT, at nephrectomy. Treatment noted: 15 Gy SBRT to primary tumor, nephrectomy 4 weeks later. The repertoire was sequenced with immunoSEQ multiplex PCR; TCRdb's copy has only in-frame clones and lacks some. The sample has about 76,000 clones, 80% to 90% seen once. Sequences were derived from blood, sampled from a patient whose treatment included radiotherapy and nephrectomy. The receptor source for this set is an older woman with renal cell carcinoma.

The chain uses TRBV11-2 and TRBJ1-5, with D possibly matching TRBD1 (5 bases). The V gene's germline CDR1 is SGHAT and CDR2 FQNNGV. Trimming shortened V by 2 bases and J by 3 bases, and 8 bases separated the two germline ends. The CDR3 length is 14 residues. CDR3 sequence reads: CASSLQGSNQPQHF. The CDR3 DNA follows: TGTGCCAGCAGCTTACAGGGTTCCAATCAGCCCCAGCATTTT.

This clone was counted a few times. Written as DNA, the CDR3 is TGCGCCAGCAGCCAACCGGGGCAGAACACTGAAGCTTTCTTT. This gives the protein CASSQPGQNTEAFF. The genes are TRBV5-1 and TRBJ1-1; D might be TRBD1 (5 bases). Germline loops: CDR1 SGHRS, CDR2 YFSETQ. V was pared by 4 bases and J by 1 base, with 11 bases between. This CDR3 has 14 amino acids.

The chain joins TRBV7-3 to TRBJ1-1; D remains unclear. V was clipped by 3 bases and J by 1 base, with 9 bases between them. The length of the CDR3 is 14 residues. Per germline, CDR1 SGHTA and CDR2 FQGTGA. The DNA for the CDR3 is TGTGCCAGCAGCTTTTCCGGGAGGAACACTGAAGCTTTCTTT. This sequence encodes CASSFSGRNTEAFF. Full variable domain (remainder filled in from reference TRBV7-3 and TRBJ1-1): GAGVSQTPSNKVTEKGKYVELRCDPISGHTALYWYRQSLGQGPEFLIYFQGTGAADDSGLPNDRFFAVRPEGSVSTLKIQRTERGDSAVYLCASSFSGRNTEAFFGQGTRLTVV.

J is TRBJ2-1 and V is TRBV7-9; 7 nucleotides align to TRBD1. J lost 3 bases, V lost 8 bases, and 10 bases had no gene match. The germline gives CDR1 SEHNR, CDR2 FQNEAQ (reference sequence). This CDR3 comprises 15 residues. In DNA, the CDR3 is TGTGCCAGCGGCTCACCGGGACAGAGCTACAATGAGCAGTTCTTC. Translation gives CASGSPGQSYNEQFF.

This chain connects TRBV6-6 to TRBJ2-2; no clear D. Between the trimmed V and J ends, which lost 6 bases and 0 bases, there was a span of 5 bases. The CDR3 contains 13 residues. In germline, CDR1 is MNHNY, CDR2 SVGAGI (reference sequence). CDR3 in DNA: TGTGCCAGCAGCCCGACGAACACCGGGGAGCTGTTTTTT. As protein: CASSPTNTGELFF.

CDR3 amino acids: CASSPDRGFNQPQHF. The CDR3 DNA sequence: TGTGCCAGTAGTCCGGACAGGGGGTTCAATCAGCCCCAGCATTTT. The V gene is TRBV19, the J gene TRBJ1-5, with 10 bases lining up with TRBD1. The length of the CDR3 is 15 residues. V trimming: 5 bases; J trimming: 3 bases; junction bases outside the gene matches: 4. Germline-derived CDR1 and CDR2 are LNHDA and SQIVND (reference sequence).

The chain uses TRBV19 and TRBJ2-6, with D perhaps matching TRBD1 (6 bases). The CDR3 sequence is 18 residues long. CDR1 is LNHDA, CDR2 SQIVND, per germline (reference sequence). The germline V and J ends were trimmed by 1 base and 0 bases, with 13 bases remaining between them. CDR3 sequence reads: CASSIVMGAPSGANVLTF. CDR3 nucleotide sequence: TGTGCCAGTAGTATAGTGATGGGGGCCCCCTCTGGGGCCAACGTCCTGACTTTC.

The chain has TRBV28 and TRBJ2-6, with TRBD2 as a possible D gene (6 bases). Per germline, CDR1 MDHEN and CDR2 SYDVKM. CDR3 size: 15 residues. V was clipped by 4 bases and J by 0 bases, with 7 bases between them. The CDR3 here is CASSSGGSGANVLTF. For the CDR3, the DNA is TGTGCCAGCAGTTCCGGGGGCTCTGGGGCCAACGTCCTGACTTTC.

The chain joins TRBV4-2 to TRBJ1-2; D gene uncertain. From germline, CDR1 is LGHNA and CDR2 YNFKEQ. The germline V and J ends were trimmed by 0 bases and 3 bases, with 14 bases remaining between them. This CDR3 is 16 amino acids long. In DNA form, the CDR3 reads TGTGCCAGCAGCCAAGATTTAGGCTTGGGAGACTATGGCTACACCTTC. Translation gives CASSQDLGLGDYGYTF.

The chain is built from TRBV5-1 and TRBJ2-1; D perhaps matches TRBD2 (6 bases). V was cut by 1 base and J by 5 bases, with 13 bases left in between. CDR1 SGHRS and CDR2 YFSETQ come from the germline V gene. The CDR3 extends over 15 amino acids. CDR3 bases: TGCGCCAGCAGCTTGAGGACTACCGTCAACAATGAGCAGTTCTTC. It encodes CASSLRTTVNNEQFF. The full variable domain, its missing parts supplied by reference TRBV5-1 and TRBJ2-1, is KAGVTQTPRYLIKTRGQQVTLSCSPISGHRSVSWYQQTPGQGLQFLFEYFSETQRNKGNFPGRFSGRQFSNSRSEMNVSTLELGDSALYLCASSLRTTVNNEQFFGPGTRLTVL.